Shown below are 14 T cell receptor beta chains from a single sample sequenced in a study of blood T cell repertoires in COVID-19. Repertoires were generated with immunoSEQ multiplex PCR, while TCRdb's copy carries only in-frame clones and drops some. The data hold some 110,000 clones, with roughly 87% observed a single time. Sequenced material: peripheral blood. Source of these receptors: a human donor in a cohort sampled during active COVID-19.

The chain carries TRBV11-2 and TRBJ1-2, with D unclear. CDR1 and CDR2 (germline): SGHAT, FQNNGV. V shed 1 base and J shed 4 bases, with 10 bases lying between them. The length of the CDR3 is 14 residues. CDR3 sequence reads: CASSLGGQIYGYTF. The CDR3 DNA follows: TGTGCCAGCAGCTTAGGCGGCCAGATCTATGGCTACACCTTC.

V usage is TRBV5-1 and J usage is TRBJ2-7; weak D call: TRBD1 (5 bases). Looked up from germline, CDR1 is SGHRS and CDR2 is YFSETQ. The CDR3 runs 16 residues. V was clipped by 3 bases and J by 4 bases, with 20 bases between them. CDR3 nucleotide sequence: TGCGCCAGCAGCTCTGCAGGGATAAAGGTGGTGTACGAGCAGTACTTC. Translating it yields CASSSAGIKVVYEQYF. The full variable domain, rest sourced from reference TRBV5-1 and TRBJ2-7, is KAGVTQTPRYLIKTRGQQVTLSCSPISGHRSVSWYQQTPGQGLQFLFEYFSETQRNKGNFPGRFSGRQFSNSRSEMNVSTLELGDSALYLCASSSAGIKVVYEQYFGPGTRLTVT.

The CDR3 nucleotides are TGTGCCAGTAGTATACAGGGACAGGAATCGAACACTGAAGCTTTCTTT. Its translation is CASSIQGQESNTEAFF. The chain combines TRBV19 with TRBJ1-1, with 8 bases that match TRBD1. J was trimmed by 1 base and V by 2 bases; bases with no gene match: 6. Germline V CDR1 and CDR2: LNHDA, SQIVND (reference sequence). The CDR3 loop spans 16 amino acids.

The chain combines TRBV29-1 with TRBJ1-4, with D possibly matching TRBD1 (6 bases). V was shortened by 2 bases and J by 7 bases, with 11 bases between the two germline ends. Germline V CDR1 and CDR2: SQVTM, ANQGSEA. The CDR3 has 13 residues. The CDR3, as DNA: TGCAGCGTTGAAAAGGGCAGGGGTGAAAAACTGTTTTTT. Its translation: CSVEKGRGEKLFF.

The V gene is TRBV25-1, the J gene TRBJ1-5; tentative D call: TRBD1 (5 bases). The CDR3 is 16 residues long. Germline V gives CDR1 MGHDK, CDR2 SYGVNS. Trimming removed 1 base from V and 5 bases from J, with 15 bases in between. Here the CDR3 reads CASSEWGGDGHQPQHF. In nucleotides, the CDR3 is TGTGCCAGCAGTGAATGGGGAGGGGACGGGCATCAGCCCCAGCATTTT.

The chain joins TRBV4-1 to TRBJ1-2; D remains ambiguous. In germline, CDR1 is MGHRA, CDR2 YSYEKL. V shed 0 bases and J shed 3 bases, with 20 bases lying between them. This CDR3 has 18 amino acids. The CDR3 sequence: CASSQDVSSSRVDYGYTF. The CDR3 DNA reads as TGCGCCAGCAGCCAAGACGTTAGTAGCAGCCGCGTCGACTATGGCTACACCTTC.

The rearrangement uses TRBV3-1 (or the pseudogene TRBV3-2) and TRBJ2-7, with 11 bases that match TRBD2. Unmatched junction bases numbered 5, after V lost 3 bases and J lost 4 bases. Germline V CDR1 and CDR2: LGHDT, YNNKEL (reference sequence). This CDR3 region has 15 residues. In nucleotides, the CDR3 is TGTGCCAGCAGCCAGAGTAGCGGGAGGGTATACGAGCAGTACTTC. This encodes CASSQSSGRVYEQYF.

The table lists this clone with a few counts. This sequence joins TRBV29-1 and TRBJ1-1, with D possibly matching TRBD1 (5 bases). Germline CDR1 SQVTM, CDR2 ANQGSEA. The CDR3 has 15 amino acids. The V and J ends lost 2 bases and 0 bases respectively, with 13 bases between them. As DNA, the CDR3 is TGCAGCGTTGAATTGCGGGGGTCCATGAACACTGAAGCTTTCTTT. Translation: CSVELRGSMNTEAFF.

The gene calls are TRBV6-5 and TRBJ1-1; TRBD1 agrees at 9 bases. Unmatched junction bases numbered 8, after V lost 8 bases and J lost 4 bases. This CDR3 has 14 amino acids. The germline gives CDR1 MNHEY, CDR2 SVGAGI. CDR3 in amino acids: CASLGPTGGTEAFF. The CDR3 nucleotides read TGTGCCAGCTTGGGCCCGACAGGGGGCACTGAAGCTTTCTTT.

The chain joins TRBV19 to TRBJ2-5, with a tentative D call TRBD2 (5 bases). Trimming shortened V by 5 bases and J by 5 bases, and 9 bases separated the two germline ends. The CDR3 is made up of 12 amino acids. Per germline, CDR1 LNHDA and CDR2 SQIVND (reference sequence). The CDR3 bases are TGTGCCAGTAGTTCGGGGTGGGAGACCCAGTACTTC. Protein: CASSSGWETQYF. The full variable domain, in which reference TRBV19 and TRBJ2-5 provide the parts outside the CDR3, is DGGITQSPKYLFRKEGQNVTLSCEQNLNHDAMYWYRQDPGQGLRLIYYSQIVNDFQKGDIAEGYSVSREKKESFPLTVTSAQKNPTAFYLCASSSGWETQYFGPGTRLLVL.

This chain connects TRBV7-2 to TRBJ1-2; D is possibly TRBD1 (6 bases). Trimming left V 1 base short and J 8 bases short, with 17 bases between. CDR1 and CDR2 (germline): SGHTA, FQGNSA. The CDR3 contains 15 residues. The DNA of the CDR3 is TGTGCCAGCAGCTTAGTGGGGGCGGACCCCCGGGGCTACACCTTC. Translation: CASSLVGADPRGYTF. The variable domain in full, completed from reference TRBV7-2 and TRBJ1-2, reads GAGVSQSPSNKVTEKGKDVELRCDPISGHTALYWYRQSLGQGLEFLIYFQGNSAPDKSGLPSDRFSAERTGGSVSTLTIQRTQQEDSAVYLCASSLVGADPRGYTFGSGTRLTVV.

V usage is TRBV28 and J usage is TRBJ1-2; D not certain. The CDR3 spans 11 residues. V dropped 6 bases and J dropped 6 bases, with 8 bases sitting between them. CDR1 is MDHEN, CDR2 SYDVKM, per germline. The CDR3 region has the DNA TGTGCCAGCAGGGGCCCTCATGGCTACACCTTC. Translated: CASRGPHGYTF.

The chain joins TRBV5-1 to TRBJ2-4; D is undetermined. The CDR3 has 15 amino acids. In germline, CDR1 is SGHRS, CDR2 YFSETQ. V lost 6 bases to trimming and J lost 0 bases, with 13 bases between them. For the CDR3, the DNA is TGCGCCAGCACTTTGATGACTTTAGCCAAAAACATTCAGTACTTC. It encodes CASTLMTLAKNIQYF.

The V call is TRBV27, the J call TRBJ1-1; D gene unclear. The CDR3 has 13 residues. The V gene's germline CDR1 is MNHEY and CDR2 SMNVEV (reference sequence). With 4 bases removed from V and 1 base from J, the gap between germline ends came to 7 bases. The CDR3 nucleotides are TGTGCCAGCAGTTCCCGGAGGAACACTGAAGCTTTCTTT. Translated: CASSSRRNTEAFF.